The T cell receptor (beta chain) described here comes from a study of Ad26.COV2.S vaccination and SARS-CoV-2 variants. The wider study: Donor got 5x10^10 or 1x10^11 viral particles of Ad26.COV2.S.

Regarding treatment: 15 to 20 received Ad26.COV2.S at low or high dose, single or two shots; several received placebo; per-sample allocation not given. The samples date from day 63 after the first vaccine or placebo injection. Here immunoSEQ multiplex PCR was the method, and the copy in TCRdb shows in-frame clones only, minus some. Among 300,000 to 400,000 clones, approximately 86% were seen once, and the ten largest hold 2.1%. On this clone: What it binds is unknown.

Points from the study as a whole: There was reportedly substantial breadth in spike-specific CD8+ and CD4+ T cell responses after vaccination. TCR breadth and depth analyses may have underestimated total T cell responses. Vaccinated individuals (as opposed to placebo recipients) had higher spike-specific TCR breadth.

The origin of this receptor is a person between 18 and 60 years old who received the Ad26.COV2.S COVID-19 vaccine or a placebo. The sample here was peripheral blood, taken in a trial of Ad26.COV2.S vaccine versus placebo.

The chain's CDR3 is CASSPVSGSSYNEQFF. The CDR3 region has the DNA TGTGCCAGCAGCCCAGTCTCAGGGAGCTCCTACAATGAGCAGTTCTTC. This chain joins TRBV5-8 and TRBJ2-1; TRBD1 or TRBD2 may be the D gene (5 bases each). The CDR3 covers 16 residues. The germline V gene has CDR1 SGHTS and CDR2 YDEGEE. Trimming removed 4 bases at V and 0 bases at J, with 14 bases between.